A selection of T cell receptor beta chains follows, all from one sample in a study of shared clonotypes between healthy human individuals. Clones were read by immunoSEQ multiplex PCR, and TCRdb kept only the in-frame ones, dropping some. The sample consists of some 1.5 million clones, around 98% of them appearing once. What was sequenced was naive CD4+ T cells sorted from blood. The receptor set was obtained from a man in his thirties or forties in good health. Each CDR3 is given with its conserved first and last residue. D genes are given only for firm matches. Size values are once, few and many counts, or a class for expanded clones, and some rows have none.

>TRBJ2-3|NA|TRBV6-1|TRBD2
CASSAVVGIGSGRADTQYF
TGTGCCAGCAGTGCCGTGGTAGGGATAGGTAGCGGGAGAGCAGATACGCAGTATTTT
>TRBJ2-5|NA|TRBV5-1|TRBD1
CASAPGGQETQYF
TGCGCCAGCGCGCCAGGGGGCCAGGAGACCCAGTACTTC
>TRBJ2-2|NA|TRBV9|NA
CASSVVQGGPGELFF
TGTGCCAGCAGCGTAGTACAGGGTGGACCCGGGGAGCTGTTTTTT
>TRBJ2-7|NA|TRBV19|NA
CASSIEAGISYEQYF
TGTGCCAGTAGTATAGAGGCAGGGATCTCCTACGAGCAGTACTTC
>TRBJ2-1|NA|TRBV9|TRBD2
CASSPQGASGRDEQFF
TGTGCCAGCAGCCCCCAAGGGGCTAGCGGGAGAGATGAGCAGTTCTTC
>TRBJ2-7|NA|TRBV14|TRBD1
CASSQDNRQGVHEQYF
TGTGCCAGCAGCCAAGATAACCGACAGGGGGTCCACGAGCAGTACTTC
>TRBJ2-7|NA|TRBV18|NA
CASSPPGFSLEQYF
TGTGCCAGCTCACCGCCAGGATTCTCGCTCGAGCAGTACTTC
>TRBJ2-5|NA|TRBV19|TRBD1
CASSMTGMETQYF
TGTGCCAGTAGTATGACAGGGATGGAGACCCAGTACTTC
>TRBJ2-7|NA|TRBV5-1|NA
CASSLVAETYEQYF
TGCGCCAGCAGCTTGGTAGCGGAAACCTACGAGCAGTACTTC
>TRBJ2-7|NA|TRBV6-5|TRBD1
CASSRTGTGNYEQYF
TGTGCCAGCAGCAGGACCGGGACAGGTAACTACGAGCAGTACTTC
>TRBJ2-7|NA|TRBV7-4|NA
CASWRPSYEQYF
TGTGCCAGCTGGCGGCCTTCCTACGAGCAGTACTTC
>TRBJ2-7|NA|TRBV11-2|TRBD2
CASSLRPGGTSHEQYF
TGTGCCAGCAGCTTAAGGCCGGGCGGGACTAGTCACGAGCAGTACTTC
>TRBJ1-1|NA|TRBV28|NA
CASSSLLQVPGPFF
TGTGCCAGCAGTTCCCTACTACAGGTCCCGGGGCCTTTCTTT
>TRBJ2-1|NA|TRBV2|NA
CASSDRAGRGNNEQFF
TGTGCCAGCAGTGATAGGGCTGGCAGAGGAAACAATGAGCAGTTCTTC
>TRBJ1-1|NA|TRBV20-1|NA
CSARATEAFF
TGCAGTGCTAGAGCGACTGAAGCTTTCTTT
>TRBJ2-1|NA|TRBV10-1|NA
CASSERERYNEQFF
TGCGCCAGCAGTGAACGGGAGCGATACAATGAGCAGTTCTTC
>TRBJ2-3|NA|TRBV7-9|TRBD2
CASSREALDTQYF
TGTGCCAGCAGCCGGGAGGCTCTAGATACGCAGTATTTT
>TRBJ2-7|NA|TRBV19|NA
CASSPGQLIHEQYF
TGTGCCAGTAGTCCAGGACAGCTAATCCACGAGCAGTACTTC
>TRBJ2-7|NA|TRBV30|TRBD2
CAWKPSRQGLAGGPRDEQYF
TGTGCCTGGAAGCCCTCCCGACAGGGACTAGCGGGAGGGCCGAGGGACGAGCAGTACTTC
>TRBJ1-4|NA|TRBV18|NA
CASSPPGVGNEKLFF
TGTGCCAGCTCACCACCAGGGGTGGGGAATGAAAAACTGTTTTTT
>TRBJ2-2|NA|TRBV11-2|NA
CASSPGHFTGELFF
TGTGCCAGCTCCCCGGGACACTTCACCGGGGAGCTGTTTTTT
>TRBJ2-7|NA|TRBV6-5|TRBD2
CASSSPGLATHEQYF
TGTGCCAGCAGTTCACCGGGACTAGCGACCCACGAGCAGTACTTC
>TRBJ1-4|NA|TRBV19|NA
CASSILFTGTNEKLFF
TGTGCCAGTAGTATTCTATTTACGGGAACTAATGAAAAACTGTTTTTT
>TRBJ2-7|once|TRBV10-1|TRBD1
CASSDQGVSYYEQYF
TGCGCCAGCAGTGATCAGGGGGTCTCTTACTACGAGCAGTACTTC
>TRBJ2-2|NA|TRBV9|NA
CASSVVAVTGELFF
TGTGCCAGCAGCGTAGTGGCGGTCACCGGGGAGCTGTTTTTT
>TRBJ2-2|once|TRBV2|NA
CASSQAVHYTGELFF
TGTGCCAGCAGTCAGGCGGTCCACTACACCGGGGAGCTGTTTTTT
>TRBJ2-1|NA|TRBV2|NA
CASSEQGGSYNEQFF
TGTGCCAGCAGTGAGCAGGGGGGCTCCTACAATGAGCAGTTCTTC
>TRBJ2-7|NA|TRBV9|NA
CASSVEARSNEQYF
TGTGCCAGCAGCGTAGAGGCTCGGTCGAACGAGCAGTACTTC
>TRBJ1-3|NA|TRBV28|TRBD1
CASSPSAVGQGNTIYF
TGTGCCAGCAGTCCATCCGCCGTGGGACAGGGGAACACCATATATTTT
>TRBJ1-4|NA|TRBV2|TRBD1
CASRVFGGQAKEKLFF
TGTGCCAGCAGGGTCTTTGGGGGACAGGCAAAGGAAAAACTGTTTTTT
>TRBJ2-1|once|TRBV7-9|NA
CAGRVYNEQFF
TGTGCCGGCCGGGTCTACAATGAGCAGTTCTTC
>TRBJ2-7|NA|TRBV28|NA
CAIGGTLLYEQYF
TGTGCCATTGGCGGGACCCTACTCTACGAGCAGTACTTC
>TRBJ2-7|NA|TRBV9|TRBD2
CASSVTSGSLYEQYF
TGTGCCAGCAGCGTGACTAGCGGGAGTCTCTACGAGCAGTACTTC
>TRBJ1-4|once|TRBV19|NA
CASNGLATNEKLFF
TGTGCCAGTAACGGACTCGCAACTAATGAAAAACTGTTTTTT
>TRBJ2-1|NA|TRBV7-3|NA
CASSSTRTLYNEQFF
TGTGCCAGCAGCTCTACTAGAACCCTGTACAATGAGCAGTTCTTC
>TRBJ1-1|NA|TRBV6-5|TRBD1
CASSQQGTTEAFF
TGTGCCAGCAGTCAACAGGGGACCACTGAAGCTTTCTTT
>TRBJ2-7|NA|TRBV23-1|TRBD1
CAKVNANPPRDRDRDFHEQYF
TGCGCCAAAGTAAACGCCAACCCTCCCCGCGACCGGGACAGGGACTTTCACGAGCAGTACTTC
>TRBJ1-2|NA|TRBV18|TRBD1
CASSPGQGKLAYTF
TGTGCCAGCTCACCGGGACAGGGGAAGTTGGCCTACACCTTC
>TRBJ2-7|NA|TRBV4-3|NA
CASSQALLGRGDEQYF
TGCGCCAGCAGCCAAGCCCTCCTCGGGAGAGGCGACGAGCAGTACTTC
>TRBJ2-7|NA|TRBV5-6|NA
CASRELGSYEQYF
TGTGCCAGCAGAGAGTTAGGCTCCTACGAGCAGTACTTC
>TRBJ1-2|NA|TRBV6-5|NA
CASSLRGGGFGGYTF
TGTGCCAGCAGCCTCAGAGGGGGAGGCTTCGGAGGCTACACCTTC